This entry lists 13 T cell receptor beta chains sequenced from one sample in a study of T cells in Graves' hyperthyroidism and ophthalmopathy. TCR beta CDR3 regions were amplified from RNA transcripts. Carried out on the TCR CDR3, a first-round RT-PCR used the HTBI primer set. TCRdb redid the calling of the multiplex PCR reads with MiXCR, one entry per CDR3 protein. Of about 420,000 distinct CDR3 sequences listed, roughly 14% are singletons. Sequencing was carried out using blood. The source is a woman aged 18-29 years with Graves' hyperthyroidism.

The rearrangement uses TRBV25-1 and TRBJ2-3; 9 positions agree with TRBD1. The germline gives CDR1 MGHDK, CDR2 SYGVNS. Trimming removed 5 bases from V and 4 bases from J; junction bases left unmatched: 10. The CDR3 covers 16 residues. In DNA form, the CDR3 reads TGTGCCAGCAGTCCACAGGGGGCGGGCCTGCCAGATACGCAGTATTTT. It encodes CASSPQGAGLPDTQYF.

This clonotype has at least ten counts. This chain links TRBV13 with TRBJ1-2, with D possibly TRBD1 on 5 matching bases. V gave up 7 bases and J gave up 4 bases, with 19 bases separating them. The germline V gene encodes CDR1 PRHDT and CDR2 FYEKMQ (reference sequence). CDR3 length: 15 residues. The CDR3 region is CASTPPGDPTYGYTF. The CDR3 DNA is TGTGCCAGCACCCCCCCCGGGGACCCGACCTATGGCTACACCTTC.

This clonotype was counted at least ten times. The V and J genes are TRBV12-3 or TRBV12-4 and TRBJ1-4, with 8 bases matching TRBD1. This CDR3 region has 14 residues. The V gene end was trimmed by 7 bases and the J gene end by 6 bases; junction bases not matched to a gene: 7. In DNA form, the CDR3 reads TGTGCCAGCACGGATACAGGGGGTTATGAAAAACTGTTTTTT. Its protein is CASTDTGGYEKLFF.

This clonotype came up many times. The rearrangement joins TRBV24-1 to TRBJ1-2; the D gene is possibly TRBD1 (5 bases). Trimming removed 4 bases at V and 8 bases at J, with 13 bases between. The CDR3 covers 13 residues. The germline gives CDR1 KGHDR, CDR2 SFDVKD. CDR3 coding DNA: TGTGCCACCAGTGAATCGGACATTAAGGGCTACACCTTC. Amino acids: CATSESDIKGYTF.

There are a few counts of this clonotype. The gene calls are TRBV30 and TRBJ2-6; D gene unclear. CDR1 is GTSNPN and CDR2 is SVGIG in the germline V gene (reference sequence). V was trimmed by 3 bases and J by 3 bases, leaving 15 bases between them. This CDR3 has 16 residues. The CDR3 loop is CAWSPRELDGANVLTF. In nucleotides, the CDR3 is TGTGCCTGGAGCCCGCGTGAGTTAGATGGGGCCAACGTCCTGACTTTC.

This clonotype was recorded at least ten times. J is TRBJ2-1 and V is TRBV6-1, with 10 bases that match TRBD2. The CDR3 extends over 17 amino acids. The V gene end was trimmed by 6 bases and the J gene end by 1 base; junction bases not matched to a gene: 9. Germline values: CDR1 MNHNS, CDR2 SASEGT. The CDR3 spells CASSELAGGNSYNEQFF. DNA of the CDR3: TGTGCCAGCAGCGAATTAGCGGGAGGTAATTCCTACAATGAGCAGTTCTTC.

The chain carries TRBV28 and TRBJ2-1; 7 bases are shared with TRBD1. V trimming: 6 bases; J trimming: 3 bases; junction bases outside the gene matches: 5. CDR1 and CDR2 (germline): MDHEN, SYDVKM. The CDR3 runs to 14 residues. The CDR3 loop reads CASRGWDSYNEQFF. The DNA of the CDR3 is TGTGCCAGCAGAGGATGGGACAGCTACAATGAGCAGTTCTTC.

The chain recombines TRBV6-2 or TRBV6-3 with TRBJ2-1, with TRBD2 matching over 12 bases. V was pared by 6 bases and J by 7 bases, with 7 bases of the junction left unmatched. The germline CDR1 and CDR2 sequences are MNHEY and SVGEGT. The CDR3 is 15 amino acids. The CDR3 protein is CASRNGLAGRNEQFF. CDR3 DNA: TGTGCCAGCAGAAACGGACTAGCGGGACGTAATGAGCAGTTCTTC.

The table lists this clonotype with many counts. The chain has TRBV11-1 and TRBJ1-2; D call uncertain. V was pared by 6 bases and J by 6 bases, with 11 bases between. This CDR3 has 12 residues. The germline CDR1 and CDR2 sequences are SGHAT and FQDESV (reference sequence). The CDR3 spells CASRSVGDGYTF. The CDR3 nucleotides are TGTGCCAGCAGGTCCGTGGGCGATGGCTACACCTTC.

In this sample, this clonotype turned up many times. V and J are TRBV28 and TRBJ2-3, with a tentative D call TRBD2 (6 bases). The CDR3 runs 13 residues. From germline, CDR1 is MDHEN and CDR2 SYDVKM. V was cut by 5 bases and J by 9 bases, with 15 bases left in between. CDR3 in amino acids: CASSPVGTPTQYF. CDR3 bases: TGTGCCAGCAGTCCCGTAGGGACTCCCACGCAGTATTTT.

Only a few counts were recorded for this clonotype. This chain joins TRBV6-1 and TRBJ2-7; 7 nucleotides align to TRBD1. The junction had 10 bases not matched to a gene; V was cut back by 7 bases and J by 4 bases. CDR3 size: 14 residues. Germline loops: CDR1 MNHNS, CDR2 SASEGT. Here the CDR3 DNA reads TGTGCCAGCACAAGAGGGCAGGGGGAATACGAGCAGTACTTC. Translated, it gives CASTRGQGEYEQYF.

V usage is TRBV7-9 and J usage is TRBJ2-7, with unresolved D. There are 14 residues in the CDR3. V was clipped by 5 bases and J by 2 bases, with 13 bases between them. From germline, CDR1 is SEHNR and CDR2 FQNEAQ (reference sequence). The CDR3 is CASSPRRRAYEQYF. The CDR3 bases are TGTGCCAGCAGCCCCCGTCGACGAGCCTACGAGCAGTACTTC.

There are many counts of this clonotype. The CDR3 DNA reads TGTGCCAGCAGTTTCCGGGGCCGCGACACTGAAGCTTTCTTT. The encoded protein is CASSFRGRDTEAFF. This chain connects TRBV12-3 or TRBV12-4 to TRBJ1-1; D might be TRBD1 (5 bases). The CDR3 covers 14 residues. V dropped 3 bases and J dropped 3 bases, with 11 bases sitting between them.